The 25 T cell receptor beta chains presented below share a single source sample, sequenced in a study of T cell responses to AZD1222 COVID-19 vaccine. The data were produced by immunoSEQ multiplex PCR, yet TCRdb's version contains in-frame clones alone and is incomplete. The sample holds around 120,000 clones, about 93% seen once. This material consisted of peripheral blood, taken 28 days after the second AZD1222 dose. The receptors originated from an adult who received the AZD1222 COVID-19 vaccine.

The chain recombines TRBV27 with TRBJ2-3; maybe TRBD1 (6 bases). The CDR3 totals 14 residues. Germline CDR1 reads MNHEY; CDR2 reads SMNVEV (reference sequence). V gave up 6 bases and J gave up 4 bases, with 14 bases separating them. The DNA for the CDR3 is TGTGCCAGCAGGGTATCCAGGGGCGCAGATACGCAGTATTTT. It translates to CASRVSRGADTQYF.

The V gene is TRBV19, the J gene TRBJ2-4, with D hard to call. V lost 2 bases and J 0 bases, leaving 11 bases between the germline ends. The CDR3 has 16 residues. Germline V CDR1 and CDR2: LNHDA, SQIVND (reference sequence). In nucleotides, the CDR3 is TGTGCCAGTAGTATAATAATGAGTTTAGCCAAAAACATTCAGTACTTC. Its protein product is CASSIIMSLAKNIQYF. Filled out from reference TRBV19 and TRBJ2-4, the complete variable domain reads DGGITQSPKYLFRKEGQNVTLSCEQNLNHDAMYWYRQDPGQGLRLIYYSQIVNDFQKGDIAEGYSVSREKKESFPLTVTSAQKNPTAFYLCASSIIMSLAKNIQYFGAGTRLSVL.

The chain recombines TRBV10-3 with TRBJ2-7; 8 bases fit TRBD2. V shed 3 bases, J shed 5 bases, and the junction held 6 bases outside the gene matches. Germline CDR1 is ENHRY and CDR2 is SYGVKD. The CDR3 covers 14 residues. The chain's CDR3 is CAISDGRRGDEQYF. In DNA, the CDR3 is TGTGCCATCAGTGATGGGCGGCGGGGGGACGAGCAGTACTTC.

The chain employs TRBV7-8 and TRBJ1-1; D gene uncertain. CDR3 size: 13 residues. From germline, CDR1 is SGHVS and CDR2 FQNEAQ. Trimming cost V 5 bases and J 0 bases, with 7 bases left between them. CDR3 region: CASSARMNTEAFF. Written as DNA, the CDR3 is TGTGCCAGCAGCGCAAGAATGAACACTGAAGCTTTCTTT.

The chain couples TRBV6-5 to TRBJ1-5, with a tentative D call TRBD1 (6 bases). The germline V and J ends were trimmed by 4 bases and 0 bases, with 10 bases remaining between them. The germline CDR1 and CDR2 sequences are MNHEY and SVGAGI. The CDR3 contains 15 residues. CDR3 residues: CASSLGGVSNQPQHF. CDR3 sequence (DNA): TGTGCCAGCAGTTTAGGGGGGGTTAGCAATCAGCCCCAGCATTTT.

The CDR3 spells CASSAGQGYGVDQPQHF. CDR3 nucleotide sequence: TGTGCCAGCAGCGCGGGACAGGGGTATGGAGTAGATCAGCCCCAGCATTTT. The rearrangement joins TRBV11-2 to TRBJ1-5; TRBD1 aligns across 10 bases. Germline V gene sequence: CDR1 SGHAT, CDR2 FQNNGV. The CDR3 runs 17 residues. The V gene end was trimmed by 5 bases and the J gene end by 5 bases; junction bases not matched to a gene: 12. The entire variable domain, with the rest obtained from reference TRBV11-2 and TRBJ1-5, is as follows: EAGVAQSPRYKIIEKRQSVAFWCNPISGHATLYWYQQILGQGPKLLIQFQNNGVVDDSQLPKDRFSAERLKGVDSTLKIQPAKLEDSAVYLCASSAGQGYGVDQPQHFGDGTRLSIL.

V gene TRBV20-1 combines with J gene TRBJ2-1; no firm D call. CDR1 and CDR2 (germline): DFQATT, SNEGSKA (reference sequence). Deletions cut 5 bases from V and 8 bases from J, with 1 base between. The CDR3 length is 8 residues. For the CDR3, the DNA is TGCAGTGCTTATGAGCAGTTCTTC. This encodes CSAYEQFF.

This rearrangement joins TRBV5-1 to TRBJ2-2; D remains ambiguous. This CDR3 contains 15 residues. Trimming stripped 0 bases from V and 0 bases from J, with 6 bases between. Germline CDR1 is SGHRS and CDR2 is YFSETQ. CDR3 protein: CASSLEGTNTGELFF. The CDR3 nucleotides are TGCGCCAGCAGCTTGGAAGGGACGAACACCGGGGAGCTGTTTTTT.

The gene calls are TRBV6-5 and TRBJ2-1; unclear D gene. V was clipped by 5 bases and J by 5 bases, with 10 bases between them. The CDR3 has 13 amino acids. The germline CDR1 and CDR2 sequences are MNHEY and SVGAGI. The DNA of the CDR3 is TGTGCCAGCAGTACCTGGGGTAACAATGAGCAGTTCTTC. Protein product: CASSTWGNNEQFF.

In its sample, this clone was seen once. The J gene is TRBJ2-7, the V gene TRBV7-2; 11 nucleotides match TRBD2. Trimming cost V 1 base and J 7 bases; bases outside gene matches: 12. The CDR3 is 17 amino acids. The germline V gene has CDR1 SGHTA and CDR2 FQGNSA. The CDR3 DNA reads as TGTGCCAGCAGCTTAGAACTAGCGGGAGTCGGGTCGGTTGAGCAGTACTTC. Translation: CASSLELAGVGSVEQYF.

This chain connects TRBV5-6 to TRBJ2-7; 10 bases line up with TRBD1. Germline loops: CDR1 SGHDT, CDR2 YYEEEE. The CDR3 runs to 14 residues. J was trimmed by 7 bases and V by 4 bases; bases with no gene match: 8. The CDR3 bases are TGTGCCAGCAGCCTTAGACAGGGGGCCTGGGAGCAGTACTTC. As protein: CASSLRQGAWEQYF.

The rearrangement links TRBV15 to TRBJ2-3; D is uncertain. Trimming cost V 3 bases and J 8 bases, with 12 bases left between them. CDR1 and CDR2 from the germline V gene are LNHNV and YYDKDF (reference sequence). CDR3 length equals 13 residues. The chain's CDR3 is CATSRGPSGTQYF. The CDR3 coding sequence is TGTGCCACCAGCAGGGGCCCCTCGGGTACGCAGTATTTT.

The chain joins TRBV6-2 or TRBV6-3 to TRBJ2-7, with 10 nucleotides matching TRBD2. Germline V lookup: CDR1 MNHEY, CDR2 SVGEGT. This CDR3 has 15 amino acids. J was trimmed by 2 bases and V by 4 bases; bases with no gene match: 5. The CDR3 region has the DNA TGTGCCAGCAGTTTCGGACTAGCGGCCGCCTACGAGCAGTACTTC. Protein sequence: CASSFGLAAAYEQYF.

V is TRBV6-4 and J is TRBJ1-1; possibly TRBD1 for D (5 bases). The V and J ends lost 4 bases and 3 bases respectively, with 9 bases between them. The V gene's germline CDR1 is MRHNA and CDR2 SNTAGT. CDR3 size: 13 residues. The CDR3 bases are TGTGCCAGCAGTGTCCAGGGAGACACTGAAGCTTTCTTT. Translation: CASSVQGDTEAFF.

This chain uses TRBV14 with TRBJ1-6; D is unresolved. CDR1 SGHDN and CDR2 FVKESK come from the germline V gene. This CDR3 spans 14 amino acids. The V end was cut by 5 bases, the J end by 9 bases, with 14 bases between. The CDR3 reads CASSAGFRGSPLHF. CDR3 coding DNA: TGTGCCAGCAGCGCGGGTTTTCGGGGTTCACCCCTCCACTTT.

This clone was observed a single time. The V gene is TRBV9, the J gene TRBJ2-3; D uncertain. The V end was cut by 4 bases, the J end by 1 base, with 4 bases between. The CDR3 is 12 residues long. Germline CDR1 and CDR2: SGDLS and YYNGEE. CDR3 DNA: TGTGCCAGCAGCCGCCGCACAGATACGCAGTATTTT. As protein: CASSRRTDTQYF.

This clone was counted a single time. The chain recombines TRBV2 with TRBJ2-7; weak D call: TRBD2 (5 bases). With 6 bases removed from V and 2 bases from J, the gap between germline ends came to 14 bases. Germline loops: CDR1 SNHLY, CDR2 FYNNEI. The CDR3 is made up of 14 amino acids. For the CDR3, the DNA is TGTGCCAGCAGACCAGCGGCTGGTCCCTACGAGCAGTACTTC. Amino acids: CASRPAAGPYEQYF.

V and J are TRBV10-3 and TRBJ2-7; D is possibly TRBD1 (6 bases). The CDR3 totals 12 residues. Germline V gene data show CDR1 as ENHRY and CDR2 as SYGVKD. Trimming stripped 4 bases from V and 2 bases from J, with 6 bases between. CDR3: CAISGQAYEQYF. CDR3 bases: TGTGCCATCAGTGGACAGGCCTACGAGCAGTACTTC.

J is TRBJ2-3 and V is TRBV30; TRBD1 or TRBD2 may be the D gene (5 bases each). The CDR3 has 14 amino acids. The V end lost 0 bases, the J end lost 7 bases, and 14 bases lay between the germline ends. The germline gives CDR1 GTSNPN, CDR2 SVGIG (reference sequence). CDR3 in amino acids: CAWSVAQGRNTQYF. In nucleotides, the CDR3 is TGTGCCTGGAGTGTAGCGCAGGGACGGAATACGCAGTATTTT.

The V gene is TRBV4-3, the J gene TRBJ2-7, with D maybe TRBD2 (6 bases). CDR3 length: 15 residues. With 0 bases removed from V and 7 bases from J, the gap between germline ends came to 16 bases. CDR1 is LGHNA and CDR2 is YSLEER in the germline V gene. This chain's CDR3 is CASSQDGGGTREQYF. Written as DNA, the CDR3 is TGCGCCAGCAGCCAAGATGGGGGAGGAACAAGGGAGCAGTACTTC.

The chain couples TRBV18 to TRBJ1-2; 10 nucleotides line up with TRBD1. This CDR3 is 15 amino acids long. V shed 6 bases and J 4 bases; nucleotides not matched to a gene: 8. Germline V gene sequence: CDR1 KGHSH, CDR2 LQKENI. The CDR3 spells CASSPGTGEFYGYTF. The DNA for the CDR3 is TGTGCCAGCTCCCCCGGGACAGGGGAATTCTATGGCTACACCTTC.

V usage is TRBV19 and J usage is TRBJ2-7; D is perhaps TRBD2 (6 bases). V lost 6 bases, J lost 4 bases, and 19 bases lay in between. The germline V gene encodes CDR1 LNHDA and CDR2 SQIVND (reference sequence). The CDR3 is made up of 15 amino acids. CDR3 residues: CASSPLGTSLYEQYF. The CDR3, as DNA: TGTGCCAGTAGCCCCCTGGGGACTTCTCTTTACGAGCAGTACTTC.

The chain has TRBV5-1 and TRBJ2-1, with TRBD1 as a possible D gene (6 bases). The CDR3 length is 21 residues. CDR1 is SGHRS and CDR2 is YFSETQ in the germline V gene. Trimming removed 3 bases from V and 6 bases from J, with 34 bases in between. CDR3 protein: CASSSLGPFQGWSITGNEQFF. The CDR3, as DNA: TGCGCCAGCAGCTCCCTCGGCCCTTTCCAGGGGTGGTCTATTACGGGCAATGAGCAGTTCTTC.

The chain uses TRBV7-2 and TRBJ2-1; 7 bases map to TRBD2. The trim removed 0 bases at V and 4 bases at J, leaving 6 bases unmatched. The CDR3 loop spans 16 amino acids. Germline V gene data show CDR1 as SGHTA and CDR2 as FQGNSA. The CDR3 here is CASSLAEGGGYNEQFF. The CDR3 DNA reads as TGTGCCAGCAGCTTAGCGGAGGGCGGGGGTTACAATGAGCAGTTCTTC.

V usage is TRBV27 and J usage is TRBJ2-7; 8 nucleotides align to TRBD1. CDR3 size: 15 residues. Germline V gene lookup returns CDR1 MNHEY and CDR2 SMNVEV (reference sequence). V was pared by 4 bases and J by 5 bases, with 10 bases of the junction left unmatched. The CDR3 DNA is TGTGCCAGCAGTTCAGGGGGCGCATCGAACAACGAGCAGTACTTC. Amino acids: CASSSGGASNNEQYF.